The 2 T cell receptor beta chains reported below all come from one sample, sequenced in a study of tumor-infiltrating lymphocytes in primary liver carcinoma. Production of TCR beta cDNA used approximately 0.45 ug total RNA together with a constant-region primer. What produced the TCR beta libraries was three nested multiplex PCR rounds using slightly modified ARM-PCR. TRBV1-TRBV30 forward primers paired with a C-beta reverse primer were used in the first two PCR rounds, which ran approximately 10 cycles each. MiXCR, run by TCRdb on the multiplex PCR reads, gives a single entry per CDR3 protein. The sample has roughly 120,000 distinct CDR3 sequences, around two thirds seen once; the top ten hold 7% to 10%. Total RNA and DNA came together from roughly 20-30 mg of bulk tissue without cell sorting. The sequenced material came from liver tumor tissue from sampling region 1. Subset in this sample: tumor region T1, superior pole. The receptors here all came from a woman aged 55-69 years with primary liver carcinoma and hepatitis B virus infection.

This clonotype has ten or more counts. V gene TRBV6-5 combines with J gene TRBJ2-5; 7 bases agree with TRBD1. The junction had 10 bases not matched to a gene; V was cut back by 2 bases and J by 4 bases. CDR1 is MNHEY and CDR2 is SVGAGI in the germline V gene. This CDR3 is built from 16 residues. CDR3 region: CASSYRGLGLGETQYF. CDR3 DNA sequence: TGTGCCAGCAGTTACAGGGGGCTAGGACTGGGAGAGACCCAGTACTTC.

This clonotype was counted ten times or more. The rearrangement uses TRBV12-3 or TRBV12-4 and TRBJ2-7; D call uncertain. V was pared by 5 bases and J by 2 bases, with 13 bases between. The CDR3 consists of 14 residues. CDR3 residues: CASSQDQLTYEQYF. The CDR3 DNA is TGTGCCAGCAGTCAGGACCAGTTAACCTACGAGCAGTACTTC.